These 2 T cell receptor beta chains share one sample of origin, sequenced in a study of identical twins. MiXCR, applied by TCRdb to the 5' RACE reads, yields one record per CDR3 protein. The data hold hundreds of thousands of distinct CDR3 sequences, with 20% to 25% observed a single time. These data were likewise used in another study, on T cells expressing NK-cell markers.

The material sequenced was CD4+ T cells sorted from blood. These receptors were obtained from a woman aged 18-30 years in good health.

This clonotype was observed a few times. J is TRBJ2-5 and V is TRBV5-1; no firm D call. Germline V gene lookup returns CDR1 SGHRS and CDR2 YFSETQ. This CDR3 spans 12 amino acids. V lost 3 bases to trimming and J lost 5 bases, with 8 bases between them. The CDR3 DNA reads TGCGCCAGCAGCTATCGAATGGAGACCCAGTACTTC. Its translation is CASSYRMETQYF.

This clonotype has at least ten counts. One junction end disagrees with the germline gene, perhaps due to a read error. The chain employs TRBV5-1 and TRBJ2-1; D perhaps matches TRBD2 (5 bases). The CDR3 contains 13 residues. Germline V gene lookup returns CDR1 SGHRS and CDR2 YFSETQ. CDR3 loop: CASSLGQDNEQFF. CDR3 nucleotides: TGTGCTAGCAGCTTAGGGCAGGACAATGAGCAGTTCTTC.